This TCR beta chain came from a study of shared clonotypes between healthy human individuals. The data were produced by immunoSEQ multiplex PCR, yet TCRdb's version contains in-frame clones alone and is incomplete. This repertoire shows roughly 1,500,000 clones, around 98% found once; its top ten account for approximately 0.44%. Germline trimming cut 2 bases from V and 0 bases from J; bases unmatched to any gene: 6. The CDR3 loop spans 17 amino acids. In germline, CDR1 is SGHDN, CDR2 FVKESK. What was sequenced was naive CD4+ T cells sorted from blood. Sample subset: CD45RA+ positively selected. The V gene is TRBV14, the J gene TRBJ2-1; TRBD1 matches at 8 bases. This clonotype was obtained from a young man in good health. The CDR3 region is CASSQHRGSGSYNEQFF. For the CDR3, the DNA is TGTGCCAGCAGCCAACACAGGGGGAGCGGCTCCTACAATGAGCAGTTCTTC.